The 20 T cell receptor beta chains in this list originate from one sample, sequenced in a study of post-analysis software for immune sequencing data. Their antigen targets remain unknown. Carried by the TCR beta cDNA libraries were unique molecular identifiers. One entry per CDR3 protein results from TCRdb running MiXCR on the PCR reads. This table holds some 890,000 distinct CDR3 sequences, 53% found once. Whole-study results and caveats: The study found TRBV5-6, TRBV5-1 and TRBV20-1 among 4 or 5 TRBV segments more frequent in patients than controls.

The sample comprised blood. The origin of the receptors is a girl aged 5 to 17 with multiple sclerosis.

J is TRBJ2-1 and V is TRBV3-1; D unclear. This CDR3 is 12 amino acids long. Trimming removed 3 bases at V and 5 bases at J, with 5 bases between. Germline lookup yields CDR1 LGHDT and CDR2 YNNKEL (reference sequence). CDR3 bases: TGTGCCAGCAGCCATCACCACAATGAGCAGTTCTTC. As protein: CASSHHHNEQFF.

The chain carries TRBV15 and TRBJ2-7; D is perhaps TRBD2 (5 bases). This CDR3 is built from 16 residues. Germline-derived CDR1 and CDR2 are LNHNV and YYDKDF (reference sequence). V was cut by 0 bases and J by 3 bases, with 15 bases left in between. CDR3 in amino acids: CATSRDRGRQVYEQYF. For the CDR3, the DNA is TGTGCCACCAGCAGAGATCGGGGTCGGCAGGTCTACGAGCAGTACTTC.

The V gene is TRBV25-1, the J gene TRBJ2-4; D is ambiguous. This CDR3 has 15 amino acids. V dropped 1 base and J dropped 0 bases, with 7 bases sitting between them. CDR1 MGHDK and CDR2 SYGVNS come from the germline V gene. CDR3 DNA: TGTGCCAGCAGTGAATCAACAATAGCCAAAAACATTCAGTACTTC. It is translated as CASSESTIAKNIQYF.

The chain links TRBV19 to TRBJ2-6; D uncertain. Germline assignment: CDR1 LNHDA and CDR2 SQIVND (reference sequence). Deletions cut 1 base from V and 2 bases from J, with 0 bases between. This CDR3 is 13 amino acids long. The CDR3 DNA reads as TGTGCCAGTAGTATAGCTGGGGCCAACGTCCTGACTTTC. Translation: CASSIAGANVLTF.

The V and J genes are TRBV5-1 and TRBJ2-7; D uncertain. Per germline, CDR1 SGHRS and CDR2 YFSETQ. V was trimmed by 1 base and J by 5 bases, leaving 13 bases between them. This CDR3 has 14 residues. CDR3 loop: CASSLTGFVDEQYF. The CDR3 DNA sequence: TGCGCCAGCAGCTTGACCGGGTTCGTGGACGAGCAGTACTTC.

The chain is built from TRBV20-1 and TRBJ2-3; perhaps TRBD1 as D (5 bases). The germline V gene has CDR1 DFQATT and CDR2 SNEGSKA (reference sequence). The CDR3 is made up of 18 amino acids. V shed 0 bases and J shed 1 base, with 20 bases lying between them. CDR3 DNA sequence: TGCAGTGCTAGAGATCTTGGGGCTACTACTCGAGGCACAGATACGCAGTATTTT. Its protein product is CSARDLGATTRGTDTQYF.

The chain couples TRBV6-1 to TRBJ2-1; TRBD2 matches at 7 bases. Germline values: CDR1 MNHNS, CDR2 SASEGT. With 3 bases clipped from V and 0 bases from J, the junction kept 2 bases outside the gene matches. This CDR3 is 15 amino acids long. Written as DNA, the CDR3 is TGTGCCAGCAGTGATGGCGGGGGCTCCTACAATGAGCAGTTCTTC. Amino acids: CASSDGGGSYNEQFF.

The chain is built from TRBV2 and TRBJ1-2; 9 bases match TRBD1. The germline gives CDR1 SNHLY, CDR2 FYNNEI. The CDR3 sequence is 14 residues long. With 6 bases clipped from V and 3 bases from J, the junction kept 5 bases outside the gene matches. CDR3 residues: CASRGTGLYYGYTF. CDR3 DNA sequence: TGTGCCAGCAGGGGGACAGGGCTCTACTATGGCTACACCTTC.

The V call is TRBV5-1, the J call TRBJ2-3; D uncertain. Trimming took off 0 bases at V and 0 bases at J, with 8 bases between the two ends. The germline V gene has CDR1 SGHRS and CDR2 YFSETQ. This CDR3 is built from 15 residues. CDR3 loop: CASSLAAASTDTQYF. CDR3 DNA: TGCGCCAGCAGCTTGGCGGCAGCTAGCACAGATACGCAGTATTTT. Full variable domain (outside the CDR3, taken from reference TRBV5-1 and TRBJ2-3): KAGVTQTPRYLIKTRGQQVTLSCSPISGHRSVSWYQQTPGQGLQFLFEYFSETQRNKGNFPGRFSGRQFSNSRSEMNVSTLELGDSALYLCASSLAAASTDTQYFGPGTRLTVL.

This clonotype has just one count. J is TRBJ2-7 and V is TRBV7-9, with D possibly called TRBD1 or TRBD2 (5 bases each). The length of the CDR3 is 15 residues. Germline assignment: CDR1 SEHNR and CDR2 FQNEAQ (reference sequence). Trimming removed 5 bases at V and 2 bases at J, with 16 bases between. The CDR3: CASSDPLGRAYEQYF. CDR3 sequence (DNA): TGTGCCAGCAGCGACCCCTTGGGACGGGCCTACGAGCAGTACTTC.

This clonotype was counted a single time. V and J are TRBV9 and TRBJ1-1; 8 nucleotides match TRBD1. The CDR3 consists of 15 residues. V was clipped by 0 bases and J by 4 bases; unmatched bases: 5. Looked up from germline, CDR1 is SGDLS and CDR2 is YYNGEE. The CDR3 nucleotides are TGTGCCAGCAGCGTAGCAGGGACAGGACTCACTGAAGCTTTCTTT. This sequence encodes CASSVAGTGLTEAFF.

The rearrangement links TRBV19 to TRBJ2-5; D remains ambiguous. CDR1 is LNHDA, CDR2 SQIVND, per germline (reference sequence). V was clipped by 3 bases and J by 1 base, with 6 bases between them. There are 13 residues in the CDR3. CDR3 region: CASSMGVQETQYF. The CDR3 bases are TGTGCCAGTAGTATGGGTGTCCAAGAGACCCAGTACTTC.

This clonotype was recorded many times. The chain is built from TRBV10-3 and TRBJ2-7, with 15 bases that match TRBD2. The V gene end was trimmed by 10 bases and the J gene end by 6 bases; junction bases not matched to a gene: 7. The germline V gene encodes CDR1 ENHRY and CDR2 SYGVKD. The CDR3 is 14 residues long. The chain's CDR3 is CATGLAGGFGEQYF. The CDR3 nucleotides are TGTGCCACGGGACTAGCGGGAGGTTTTGGCGAGCAGTACTTC.

V is TRBV5-5 and J is TRBJ2-1; tentative D call: TRBD1 (5 bases). The length of the CDR3 is 16 residues. V was shortened by 4 bases and J by 0 bases, with 14 bases between the two germline ends. Germline V lookup: CDR1 SGHKS, CDR2 YYEKEE (reference sequence). CDR3 loop: CASSPRGTGSYNEQFF. The CDR3 DNA sequence: TGTGCCAGCAGCCCAAGGGGAACGGGCTCCTACAATGAGCAGTTCTTC.

The genes are TRBV5-5 and TRBJ2-4; D is uncertain. The J call may be mistaken, given a closer DNA end match to TRBJ2-7. This CDR3 is built from 13 residues. Germline loops: CDR1 SGHKS, CDR2 YYEKEE (reference sequence). The CDR3 loop is CASSLPRLGEQYF. DNA for the CDR3: TGTGCCAGCAGCTTGCCGCGCCTGGGCGAGCAGTACTTC.

The chain links TRBV7-9 to TRBJ2-4; no definite D call. The V and J ends lost 6 bases and 5 bases respectively, with 17 bases between them. Looked up from germline, CDR1 is SEHNR and CDR2 is FQNEAQ (reference sequence). The CDR3 extends over 15 amino acids. The chain's CDR3 is CASSKPGPQENIQYF. CDR3 coding DNA: TGTGCCAGCAGTAAACCGGGCCCCCAGGAAAACATTCAGTACTTC.

J is TRBJ1-4 and V is TRBV5-1; TRBD2 aligns across 14 bases. The J call may be incorrect, as the DNA end agrees better with TRBJ2-3. Germline loops: CDR1 SGHRS, CDR2 YFSETQ. The CDR3 covers 15 residues. The CDR3 DNA is TGCGCCAGCAGCCCCGGGACTAGCGGGGGAGATACGCAGTATTTT. Its translation: CASSPGTSGGDTQYF.

The rearrangement uses TRBV12-3 or TRBV12-4 and TRBJ1-3; no definite D call. The V end was cut by 3 bases, the J end by 4 bases, with 13 bases between. CDR3 size: 15 residues. CDR3 protein: CASSFETRWGNTIYF. The CDR3 nucleotides are TGTGCCAGCAGTTTTGAGACCAGGTGGGGAAACACCATATATTTT.

As concerns this clonotype: Germline and junction disagree at one end, which may indicate a read error. The V and J genes are TRBV5-1 and TRBJ2-7; D perhaps matches TRBD1 (6 bases). The CDR3 contains 15 residues. In germline, CDR1 is SGHRS, CDR2 YFSETQ. CDR3 in amino acids: CASSLVTGSSHEQYF. CDR3 DNA sequence: TGCGCCAGCAGCTTGGTTACAGGGAGCTCCCACGAGCAGTACTTC.

The gene calls are TRBV20-1 and TRBJ2-1; 10 bases are a match to TRBD1. V was clipped by 3 bases and J by 6 bases; unmatched bases: 5. This CDR3 is built from 14 residues. CDR1 and CDR2 from the germline V gene are DFQATT and SNEGSKA (reference sequence). CDR3 protein: CSARGQGRPNEQFF. The CDR3 DNA reads as TGCAGTGCTAGGGGACAGGGGCGTCCCAATGAGCAGTTCTTC.